The following is a T cell receptor beta chain sequence with its context. These data originate in a study of control samples from healthy donors and cancer patients. Trimming cost V 4 bases and J 7 bases; bases outside gene matches: 9. The CDR3 loop spans 15 amino acids. Germline values: CDR1 SGHRS, CDR2 YFSETQ. Profiling relied on immunoSEQ multiplex PCR, and the TCRdb table lists in-frame clones only, not all of them. This table has 25,000 to 35,000 clones, roughly 91% appearing once. This chain uses TRBV5-1 with TRBJ1-1; 11 nucleotides align to TRBD1. The receptor was isolated from a man aged 50 to 60 with lung cancer. The material sequenced was PBMCs. The chain's CDR3 is CASSHPDRGHIEAFF. The CDR3 bases are TGCGCCAGCAGCCATCCGGACAGGGGGCATATTGAAGCTTTCTTT.